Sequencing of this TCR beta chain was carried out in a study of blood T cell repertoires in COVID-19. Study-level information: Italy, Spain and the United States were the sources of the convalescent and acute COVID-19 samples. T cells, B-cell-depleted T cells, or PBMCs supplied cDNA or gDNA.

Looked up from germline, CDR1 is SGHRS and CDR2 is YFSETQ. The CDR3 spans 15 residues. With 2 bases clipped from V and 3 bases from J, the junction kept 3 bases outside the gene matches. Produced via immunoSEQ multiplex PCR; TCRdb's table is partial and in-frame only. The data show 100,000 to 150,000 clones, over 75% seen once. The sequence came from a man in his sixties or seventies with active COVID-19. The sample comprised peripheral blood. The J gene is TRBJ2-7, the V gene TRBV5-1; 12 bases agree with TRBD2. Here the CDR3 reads CASSFLTSGSYEQYF. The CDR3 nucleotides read TGCGCCAGCAGCTTCCTGACTAGCGGGAGCTACGAGCAGTACTTC.